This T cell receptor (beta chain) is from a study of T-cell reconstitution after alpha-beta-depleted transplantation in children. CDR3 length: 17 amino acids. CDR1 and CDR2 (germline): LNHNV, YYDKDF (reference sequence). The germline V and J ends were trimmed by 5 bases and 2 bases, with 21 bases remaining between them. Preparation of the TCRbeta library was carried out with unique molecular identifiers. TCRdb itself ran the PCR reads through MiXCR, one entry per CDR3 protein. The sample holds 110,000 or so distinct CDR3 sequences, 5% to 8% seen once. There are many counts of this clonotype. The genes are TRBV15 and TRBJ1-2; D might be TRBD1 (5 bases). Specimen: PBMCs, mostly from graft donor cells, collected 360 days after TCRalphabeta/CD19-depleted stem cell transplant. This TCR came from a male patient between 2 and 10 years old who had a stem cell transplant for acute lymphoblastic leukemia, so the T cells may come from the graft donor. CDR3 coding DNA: TGTGCCACCAGCCGGGGTCCGCCGGGACGGTCGAACTATGGCTACACCTTC. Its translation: CATSRGPPGRSNYGYTF. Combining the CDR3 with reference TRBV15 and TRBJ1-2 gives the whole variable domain DAMVIQNPRYQVTQFGKPVTLSCSQTLNHNVMYWYQQKSSQAPKLLFHYYDKDFNNEADTPDNFQSRRPNTSFCFLDIRSPGLGDTAMYLCATSRGPPGRSNYGYTFGSGTRLTVV.